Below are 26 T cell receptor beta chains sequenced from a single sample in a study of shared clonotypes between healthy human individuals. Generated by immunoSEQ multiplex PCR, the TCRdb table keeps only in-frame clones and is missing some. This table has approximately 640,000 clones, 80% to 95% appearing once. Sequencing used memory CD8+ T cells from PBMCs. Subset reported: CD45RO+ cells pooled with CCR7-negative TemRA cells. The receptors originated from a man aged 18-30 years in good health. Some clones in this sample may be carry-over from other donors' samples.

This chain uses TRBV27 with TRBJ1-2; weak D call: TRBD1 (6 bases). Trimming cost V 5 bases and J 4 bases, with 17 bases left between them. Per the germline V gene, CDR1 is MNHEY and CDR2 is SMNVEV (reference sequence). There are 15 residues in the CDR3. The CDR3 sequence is CASSGSGRGSYGYTF. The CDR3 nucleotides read TGTGCCAGCAGTGGGTCCGGTAGGGGGTCCTATGGCTACACCTTC.

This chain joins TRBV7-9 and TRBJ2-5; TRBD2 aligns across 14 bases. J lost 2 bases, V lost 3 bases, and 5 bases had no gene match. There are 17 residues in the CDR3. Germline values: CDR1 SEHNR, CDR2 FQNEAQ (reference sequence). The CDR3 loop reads CASSFAGLAGDQETQYF. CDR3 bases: TGTGCCAGCAGCTTTGCGGGACTAGCGGGAGATCAAGAGACCCAGTACTTC.

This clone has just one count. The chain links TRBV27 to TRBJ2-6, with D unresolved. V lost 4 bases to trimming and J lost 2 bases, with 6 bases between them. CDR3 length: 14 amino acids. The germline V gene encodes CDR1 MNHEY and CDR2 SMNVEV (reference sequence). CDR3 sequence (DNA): TGTGCCAGCAGTTGGGTCCCTGGGGCCAACGTCCTGACTTTC. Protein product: CASSWVPGANVLTF.

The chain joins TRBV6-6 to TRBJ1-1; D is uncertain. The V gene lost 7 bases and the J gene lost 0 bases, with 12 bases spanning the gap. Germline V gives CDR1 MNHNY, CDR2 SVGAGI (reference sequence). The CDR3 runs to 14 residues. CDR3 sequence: CASTGRHMNTEAFF. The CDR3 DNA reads TGTGCCAGCACAGGCAGGCATATGAACACTGAAGCTTTCTTT.

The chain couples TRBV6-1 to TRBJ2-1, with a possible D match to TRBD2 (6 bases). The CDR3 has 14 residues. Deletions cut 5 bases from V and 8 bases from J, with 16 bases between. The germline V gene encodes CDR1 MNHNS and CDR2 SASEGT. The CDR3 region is CASSSGGKPHEQFF. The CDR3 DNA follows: TGTGCCAGCAGTTCCGGAGGGAAGCCACATGAGCAGTTCTTC.

The CDR3 spells CASSSLGGVDGYTF. In DNA, the CDR3 is TGTGCCAGCAGCTCGCTCGGGGGTGTTGATGGCTACACCTTC. V usage is TRBV13 and J usage is TRBJ1-2; possibly TRBD1 for D (5 bases). V lost 4 bases, J lost 6 bases, and 15 bases lay in between. The CDR3 contains 14 residues. CDR1 is PRHDT and CDR2 is FYEKMQ in the germline V gene (reference sequence).

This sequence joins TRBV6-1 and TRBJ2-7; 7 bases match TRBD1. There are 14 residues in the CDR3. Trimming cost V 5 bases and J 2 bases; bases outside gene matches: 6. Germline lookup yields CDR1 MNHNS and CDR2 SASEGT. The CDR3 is CASSQGQQAYEQYF. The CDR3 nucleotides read TGTGCCAGCAGTCAGGGACAGCAAGCCTACGAGCAGTACTTC.

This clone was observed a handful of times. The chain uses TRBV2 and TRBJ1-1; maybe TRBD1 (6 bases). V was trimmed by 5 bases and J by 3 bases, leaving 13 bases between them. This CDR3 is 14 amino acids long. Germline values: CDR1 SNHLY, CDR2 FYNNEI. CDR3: CASSQQGFDTEAFF. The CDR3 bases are TGTGCCAGCAGTCAACAGGGCTTTGACACTGAAGCTTTCTTT.

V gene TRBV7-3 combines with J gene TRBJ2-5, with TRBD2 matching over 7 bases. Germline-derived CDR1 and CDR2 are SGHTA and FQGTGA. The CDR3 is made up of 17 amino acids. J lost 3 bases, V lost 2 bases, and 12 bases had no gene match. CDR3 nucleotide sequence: TGTGCCAGCAGCTTAGGGTCTGGTCTAGCGGAAGAAGAGACCCAGTACTTC. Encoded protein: CASSLGSGLAEEETQYF.

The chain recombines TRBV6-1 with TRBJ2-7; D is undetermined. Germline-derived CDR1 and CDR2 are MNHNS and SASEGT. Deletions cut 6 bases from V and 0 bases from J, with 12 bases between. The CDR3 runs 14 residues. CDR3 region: CASSTPGSSYEQYF. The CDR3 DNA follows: TGTGCCAGCAGCACTCCGGGCAGCTCCTACGAGCAGTACTTC.

The CDR3 coding sequence is TGTGCCAGCAGCGCTCGGACAGCCGGAAACACCATATATTTT. This gives the protein CASSARTAGNTIYF. The chain is built from TRBV5-4 and TRBJ1-3; TRBD1 might be the D (6 bases). The CDR3 totals 14 residues. V was clipped by 4 bases and J by 4 bases, with 12 bases between them. CDR1 and CDR2 from the germline V gene are SGHNT and YYREEE (reference sequence).

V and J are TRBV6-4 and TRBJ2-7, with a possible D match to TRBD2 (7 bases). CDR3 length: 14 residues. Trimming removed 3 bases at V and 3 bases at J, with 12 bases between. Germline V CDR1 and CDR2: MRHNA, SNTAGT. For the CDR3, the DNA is TGTGCCAGCAGTGAGGGGGGGCTAGGCTACGAGCAGTACTTC. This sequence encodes CASSEGGLGYEQYF.

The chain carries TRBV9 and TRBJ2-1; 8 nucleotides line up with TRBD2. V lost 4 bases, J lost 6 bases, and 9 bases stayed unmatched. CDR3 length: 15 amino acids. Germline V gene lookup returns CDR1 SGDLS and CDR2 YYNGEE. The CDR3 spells CASSPSGTSANEQFF. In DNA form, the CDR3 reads TGTGCCAGCAGCCCAAGCGGGACTAGTGCCAATGAGCAGTTCTTC.

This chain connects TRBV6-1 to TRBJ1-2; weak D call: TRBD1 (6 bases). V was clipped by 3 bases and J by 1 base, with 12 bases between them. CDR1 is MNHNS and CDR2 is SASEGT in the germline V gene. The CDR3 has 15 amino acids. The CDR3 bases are TGTGCCAGCAGTGATTGGACAGAAGATAACTATGGCTACACCTTC. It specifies CASSDWTEDNYGYTF.

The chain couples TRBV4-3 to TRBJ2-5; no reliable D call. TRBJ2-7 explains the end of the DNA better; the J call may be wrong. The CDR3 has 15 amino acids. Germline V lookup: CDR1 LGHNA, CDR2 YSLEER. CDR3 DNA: TGCGCCAGCAGCCAAGATTGGAGAACCCTCTACGAGCAGTACTTC. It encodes CASSQDWRTLYEQYF.

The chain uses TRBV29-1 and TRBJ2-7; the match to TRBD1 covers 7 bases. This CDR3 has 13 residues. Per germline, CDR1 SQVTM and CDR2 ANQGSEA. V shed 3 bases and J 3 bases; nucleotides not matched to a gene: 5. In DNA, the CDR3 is TGCAGCGTTGAGGGGACAGCCCACTACGAGCAGTACTTC. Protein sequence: CSVEGTAHYEQYF.

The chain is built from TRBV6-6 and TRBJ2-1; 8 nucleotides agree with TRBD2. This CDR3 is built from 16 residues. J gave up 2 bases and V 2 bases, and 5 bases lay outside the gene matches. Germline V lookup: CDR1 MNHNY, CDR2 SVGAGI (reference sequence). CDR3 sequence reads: CASSYKIAGPYNEQFF. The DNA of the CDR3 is TGTGCCAGCAGTTACAAAATAGCGGGACCCTACAATGAGCAGTTCTTC.

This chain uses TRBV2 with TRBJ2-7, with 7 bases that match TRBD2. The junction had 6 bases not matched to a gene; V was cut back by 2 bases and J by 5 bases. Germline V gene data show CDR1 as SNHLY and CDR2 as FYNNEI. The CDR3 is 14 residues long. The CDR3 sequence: CASSESVGGDEQYF. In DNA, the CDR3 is TGTGCCAGCAGTGAATCCGTGGGGGGGGACGAGCAGTACTTC.

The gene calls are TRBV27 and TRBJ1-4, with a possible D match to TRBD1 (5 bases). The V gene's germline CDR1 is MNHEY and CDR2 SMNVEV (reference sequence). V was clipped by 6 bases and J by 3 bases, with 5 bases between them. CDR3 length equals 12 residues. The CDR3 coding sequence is TGTGCCAGCAGGACAGCTAATGAAAAACTGTTTTTT. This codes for CASRTANEKLFF.

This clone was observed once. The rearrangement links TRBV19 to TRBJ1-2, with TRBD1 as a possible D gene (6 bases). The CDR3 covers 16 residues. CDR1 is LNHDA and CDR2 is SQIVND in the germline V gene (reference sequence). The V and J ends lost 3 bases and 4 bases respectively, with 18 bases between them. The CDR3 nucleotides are TGTGCCAGTAGTATCGATGCCGGGACACCTTCCTATGGCTACACCTTC. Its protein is CASSIDAGTPSYGYTF. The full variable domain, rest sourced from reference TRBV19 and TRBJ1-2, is DGGITQSPKYLFRKEGQNVTLSCEQNLNHDAMYWYRQDPGQGLRLIYYSQIVNDFQKGDIAEGYSVSREKKESFPLTVTSAQKNPTAFYLCASSIDAGTPSYGYTFGSGTRLTVV.

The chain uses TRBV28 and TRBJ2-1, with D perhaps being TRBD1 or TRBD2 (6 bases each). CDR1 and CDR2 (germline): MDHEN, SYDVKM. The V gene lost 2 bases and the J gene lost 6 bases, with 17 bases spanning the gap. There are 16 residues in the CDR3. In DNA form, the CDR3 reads TGTGCCAGCAGTTTACATGATGGAGGGGGTTTCAATGAGCAGTTCTTC. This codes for CASSLHDGGGFNEQFF. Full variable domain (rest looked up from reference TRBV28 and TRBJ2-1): DVKVTQSSRYLVKRTGEKVFLECVQDMDHENMFWYRQDPGLGLRLIYFSYDVKMKEKGDIPEGYSVSREKKERFSLILESASTNQTSMYLCASSLHDGGGFNEQFFGPGTRLTVL.

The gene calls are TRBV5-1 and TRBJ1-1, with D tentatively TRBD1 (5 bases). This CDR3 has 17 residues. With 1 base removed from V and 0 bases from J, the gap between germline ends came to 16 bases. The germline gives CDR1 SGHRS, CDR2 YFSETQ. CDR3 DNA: TGCGCCAGCAGCTTGAGGGGTATGCGGCAGGTGAACACTGAAGCTTTCTTT. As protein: CASSLRGMRQVNTEAFF.

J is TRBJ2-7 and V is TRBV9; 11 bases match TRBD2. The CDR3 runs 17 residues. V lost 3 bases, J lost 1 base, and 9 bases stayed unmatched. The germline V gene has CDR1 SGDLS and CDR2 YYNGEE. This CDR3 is CASSERGLAEYSYEQYF. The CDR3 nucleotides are TGTGCCAGCAGCGAGAGGGGACTAGCGGAATATTCCTACGAGCAGTACTTC.

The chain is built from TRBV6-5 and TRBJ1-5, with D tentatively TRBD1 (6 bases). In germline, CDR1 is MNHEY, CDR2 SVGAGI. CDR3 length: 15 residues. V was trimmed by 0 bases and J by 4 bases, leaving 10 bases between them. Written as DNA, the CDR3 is TGTGCCAGCAGTTACTCGAGGGGGAGGAATCAGCCCCAGCATTTT. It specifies CASSYSRGRNQPQHF.

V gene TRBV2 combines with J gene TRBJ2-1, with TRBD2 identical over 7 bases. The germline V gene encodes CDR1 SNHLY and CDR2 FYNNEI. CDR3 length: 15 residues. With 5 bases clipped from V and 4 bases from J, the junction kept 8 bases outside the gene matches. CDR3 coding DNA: TGTGCCAGCAGTTGGGCAGCGGGGACGTACAATGAGCAGTTCTTC. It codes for CASSWAAGTYNEQFF.

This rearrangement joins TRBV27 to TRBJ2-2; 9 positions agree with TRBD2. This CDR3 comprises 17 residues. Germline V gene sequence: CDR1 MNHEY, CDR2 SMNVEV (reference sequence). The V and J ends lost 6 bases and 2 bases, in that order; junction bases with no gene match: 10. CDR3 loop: CASRILAGDGNTGELFF. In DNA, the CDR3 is TGTGCCAGCAGGATCTTAGCGGGGGATGGTAACACCGGGGAGCTGTTTTTT.